The rows below give T cell receptor beta chains drawn from one sample of a study of regulatory T cells in long-lasting Graves disease. TCRdb processed the multiplex PCR reads anew with MiXCR; each CDR3 protein has one entry. The sample holds 400,000 to 550,000 distinct CDR3 sequences; roughly 17% are singletons and the top ten take about 25%. This same sample was also taken into another study, of T cells in Graves' hyperthyroidism and ophthalmopathy.

The sample consisted of peripheral blood mononuclear cells (PBMCs), taken at new diagnosis, from a patient treated with antithyroid drugs. The receptor set was obtained from a woman between 18 and 29 years old with Graves disease. The conserved cysteine and the conserved F or W are not part of the CDR3 here. Not all rows give a size; the values are once, few, many and, for expanded clones, a class.

V	size	J	CDR3
TRBV6-2/TRBV6-3	many	TRBJ2-1	ASSFKVRNEQF
TRBV19	-	TRBJ1-5	ASRRTGSQPQH
TRBV28	-	TRBJ2-7	ASSFTGTNYEQY
TRBV29-1	-	-	SVEGQGAAETQY
TRBV12-3/TRBV12-4	many	TRBJ1-5	ASRGVYSNQPQH
TRBV29-1	many	TRBJ2-7	SVSGRDRGSYEQY
TRBV28	many	TRBJ2-7	ASRPSVLAGLYEQY
TRBV3-1	-	TRBJ2-2	ASSQDRRERSTGELF
TRBV6-2/TRBV6-3	many	TRBJ1-5	ASSYSGTNSNQPQH
TRBV11-2	-	TRBJ1-3	ASSFLTTGLSGNTIY
TRBV7-8	many	TRBJ1-1	ASSLFGRTTEAF
TRBV7-2	few	TRBJ2-2	ASSLQAGRSNTGELF
TRBV20-1	many	TRBJ2-5	SARPGGLETQY
TRBV11-1	many	TRBJ2-1	ASNSAGQNEQF
TRBV5-1	many	TRBJ2-2	ASSDTQNTGELF
TRBV28	few	TRBJ1-4	ASGLDRVKLF
TRBV28	many	TRBJ2-5	ASRWGLPQETQY
TRBV6-1	many	TRBJ2-1	ASTAGGWGNEQF
TRBV19	-	TRBJ2-1	AKSYNEQF
TRBV2	many	TRBJ1-2	ASSREGQGFYGYT
TRBV5-6	many	TRBJ2-6	ASSVWTGGFGANVLT
TRBV6-5	few	TRBJ2-3	ASSYTRGTGTDTQY
TRBV7-9	many	TRBJ2-7	ASRLAGTGYEQY
TRBV9	once	TRBJ2-1	ASSVALDGQGYYNEQF
TRBV20-1	many	TRBJ2-3	SASFSRPTDTQY
TRBV30	few	TRBJ2-1	AWRRRSSYNEQF